The rows below give T cell receptor beta chains drawn from one sample of a study of pediatric ulcerative colitis. TCRdb keeps only in-frame clones here, not all; method: immunoSEQ multiplex PCR. The profile covers fewer than 30,000 clones, with roughly 74% appearing a single time and roughly 7.8% taken by the ten largest. The sample was gut tissue. The receptors were gathered from a boy aged 5 to 17 with severe ulcerative colitis. Both conserved end residues are part of each CDR3. Rows give clone size only sometimes, using once, few, many, or a class for an expanded clone.

once TRBV30 CAWSVLGSTEAFF
. TRBV19 CASSLAGGPTTDTQYF
. TRBV11-2 CASSSGRLLDEQFF
. TRBV30 CAWSLGGTGELFF
. TRBV7-9 CASSLDVLWAGDPNEQFF
few TRBV27 CASSLGVAYEQYF
. TRBV6-1 CASSEEGFRLSPPYNEQFF
few TRBV7-2 CASSLGRGYTDTQYF
few TRBV18 CASRIYTGELFF
few TRBV19 CASSKPLTGGADTQYF
. TRBV6-4 CASSGAGELFF
. TRBV5-1 CASSLGTGKTYEQYF
once TRBV11-2 CASSLAGGTNEKLFF
. TRBV30 CAWSVVGASYNEQFF
once TRBV19 CASSSPGQGVNTEAFF
few TRBV19 CASSQPHYEQYF
. TRBV4-1 CASSQGRADRGMETQYF
. TRBV7-9 CASRNLLGPGPLSTEAFF
. TRBV4-1 CASSQPSDYLSTDTQYF
. TRBV7-2 CASSLSRQETQYF